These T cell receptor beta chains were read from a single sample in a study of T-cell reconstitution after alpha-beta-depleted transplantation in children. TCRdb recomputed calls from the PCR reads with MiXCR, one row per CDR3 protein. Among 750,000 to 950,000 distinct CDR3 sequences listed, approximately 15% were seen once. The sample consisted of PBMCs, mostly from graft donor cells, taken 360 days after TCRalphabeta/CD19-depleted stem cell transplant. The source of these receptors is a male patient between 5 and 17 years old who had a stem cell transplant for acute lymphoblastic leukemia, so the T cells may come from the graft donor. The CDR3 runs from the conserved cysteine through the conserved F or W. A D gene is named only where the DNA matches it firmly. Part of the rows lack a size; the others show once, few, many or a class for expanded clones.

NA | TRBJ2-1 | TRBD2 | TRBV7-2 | TGTGCCAGCAGCTTCATCTGGCAGGCGGGAGCATACAATGAGCAGTTCTTC | CASSFIWQAGAYNEQFF
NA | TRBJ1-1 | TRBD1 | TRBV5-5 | TGTGCCAGCAGCTGGACAGGAAGGAGCACTGAAGCTTTCTTT | CASSWTGRSTEAFF
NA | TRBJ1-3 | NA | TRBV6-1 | TGTGCCAGCTGGGGGGACCTATCGCTATACTCTGGAAACACCATATATTTT | CASWGDLSLYSGNTIYF
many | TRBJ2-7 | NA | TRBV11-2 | TGTGCCAGCAGCTTTATTTGGGACTCATACGAGCAGTACTTC | CASSFIWDSYEQYF
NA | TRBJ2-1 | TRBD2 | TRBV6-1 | TGTGCCAGCAGTCTCCCGGGACTAGCGGGACCCGGGTTTGTGAATGAGCAGTTCTTC | CASSLPGLAGPGFVNEQFF
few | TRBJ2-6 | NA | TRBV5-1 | TGCGCCAGCAGCTTAGCCCCTCAAGGAAGCTCTGGGGCCAACGTCCTGACTTTC | CASSLAPQGSSGANVLTF
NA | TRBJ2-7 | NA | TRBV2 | TGTGCCAGCAGTGAAGCACCTACCTTTCTGGGCGAGCAGTACTTC | CASSEAPTFLGEQYF
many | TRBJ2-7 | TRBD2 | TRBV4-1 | TGCGCCAGCAGCCGAGGACTAGCGGGGGCCTACGAGCAGTACTTC | CASSRGLAGAYEQYF
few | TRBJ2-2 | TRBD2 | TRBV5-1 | TGCGCCAGCCGGACTAGCGAGACCGGGGAGCTGTTTTTT | CASRTSETGELFF
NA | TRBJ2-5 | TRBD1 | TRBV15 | TGTGCCACCAGCCGATTTCAGGGGGCGCGGCAAGAGACCCAGTACTTC | CATSRFQGARQETQYF
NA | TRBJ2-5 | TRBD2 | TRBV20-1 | TGCAGTGCTAACCCCCAGGCGGGAGGACCAATCCAAGAGACCCAGTACTTC | CSANPQAGGPIQETQYF
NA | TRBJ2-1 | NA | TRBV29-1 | TGCAGCCTTGTCTACGGGGCTTACAATGAGCAGTTCTTC | CSLVYGAYNEQFF
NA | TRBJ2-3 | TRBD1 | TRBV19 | TGTGCCAGTAGTAGAAGACAGGGGATTAGCACAGATACGCAGTATTTT | CASSRRQGISTDTQYF
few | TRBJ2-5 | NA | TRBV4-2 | TGTGCCAGCAGCCAAGATTCCCACCCAGATGGGACCCAGTACTTC | CASSQDSHPDGTQYF
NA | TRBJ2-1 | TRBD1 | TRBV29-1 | TGCAGCGTTGAATGCGACAGGGGGAGCGGGTCCTACAATGAGCAGTTCTTC | CSVECDRGSGSYNEQFF
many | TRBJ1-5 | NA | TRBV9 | TGTGCCAGCAGCGTCTTGGAAATGAGTGATCAGCCCCAGCATTTT | CASSVLEMSDQPQHF
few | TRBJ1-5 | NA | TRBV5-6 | TGTGCCAGCAGCTTGGCGGGGCACAGGAGCAATCAGCCCCAGCATTTT | CASSLAGHRSNQPQHF
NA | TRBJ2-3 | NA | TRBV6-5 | TGTGCCAGCAGTTATCATGGGGAAGGAGATACGCAGTATTTT | CASSYHGEGDTQYF
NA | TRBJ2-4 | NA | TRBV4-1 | TGCGCCAGCAGCCCTCACCGGGAAGAGGTAGCCAAAAACATTCAGTACTTC | CASSPHREEVAKNIQYF